Listed below are T cell receptor beta chains from one sample, sequenced in a study of shared clonotypes between healthy human individuals. TCRdb keeps only in-frame clones here, not all; method: immunoSEQ multiplex PCR. The sample gives some 2 million clones, over 85% of which show up once; more than 0.9% is in the top ten. The sequencing input was naive CD8+ T cells sorted from blood. The receptors derive from a man aged 18-30 years in good health. Both conserved end residues are part of each CDR3. The order of the fields is D gene, J gene, V gene, clone size, CDR3 DNA, CDR3 protein. The D gene is left open where the match is weak. A row's size may be missing; if present it is once, few, many or a size class.

>.|TRBJ2-7|TRBV11-2|.
TGTGCCAGCAGCTTACCACCGGGGATGGTGAACGAGCAGTACTTC
CASSLPPGMVNEQYF
>.|TRBJ1-1|TRBV11-1|.
TGTGCCAGCAGCTTAGCGGGGGGGCTGAGCACTGAAGCTTTCTTT
CASSLAGGLSTEAFF
>TRBD2|TRBJ2-1|TRBV5-1|.
TGCGCCAGCAGCGGGAAGGGACTAGCGGGAGAGGCAGGTAGCGATGAGCAGTTCTTC
CASSGKGLAGEAGSDEQFF
>.|TRBJ2-6|TRBV7-6|.
TGTGCCAGCAGCCAAACTGGGCCCTCCGGGGCCAACGTCCTGACTTTC
CASSQTGPSGANVLTF
>.|TRBJ2-1|TRBV2|.
TGTGCCAGCTTCGGACTGTCTTCCTACAATGAGCAGTTCTTC
CASFGLSSYNEQFF
>.|TRBJ2-7|TRBV19|.
TGTGCCAGTAGTCAAGGACGGTTAAGCGAGCAGTACTTC
CASSQGRLSEQYF
>TRBD1|TRBJ1-6|TRBV7-6|.
TGTGCCAGCAGCTTACTACCCGATGGGGACAGGGTAGGATCACCCCTCCACTTT
CASSLLPDGDRVGSPLHF
>.|TRBJ2-5|TRBV4-1|.
TGCGCCAGCAGCCAAGGAGGCTACCAAGAGACCCAGTACTTC
CASSQGGYQETQYF
>.|TRBJ1-2|TRBV27|.
TGTGCCAGCAAAGACCCCCGGGCGACAGCCCCCTATGAAGCGGAGACCTTC
CASKDPRATAPYEAETF
>TRBD1|TRBJ1-6|TRBV19|.
TGTGCCAGTAGGCTCGGACAGGGGTATAATTCACCCCTCCACTTT
CASRLGQGYNSPLHF
>.|TRBJ2-5|TRBV5-1|.
TGCGCCAGCAGCTTGGTGGGGGGCGAGGAGACCCAGTACTTC
CASSLVGGEETQYF
>.|TRBJ1-4|TRBV4-1|.
TGCGCCAGCAGCCAAGTGTGGCGGAATGAAAAACTGTTTTTT
CASSQVWRNEKLFF
>TRBD2|TRBJ2-3|TRBV5-1|.
TGCGCCAGCAGCTTGACTAGCGGATACCAAGATACGCAGTATTTT
CASSLTSGYQDTQYF
>.|TRBJ2-3|TRBV5-1|.
TGCGCCAGCAGCCCTGGACCCAGCACAGATACGCAGTATTTT
CASSPGPSTDTQYF
>TRBD2|TRBJ2-5|TRBV5-6|once
TGTGCCAGCAGCTTAACCCCCACGACTAGCGGGGCAGAGACCCAGTACTTC
CASSLTPTTSGAETQYF
>TRBD1|TRBJ1-6|TRBV5-6|.
TGTGCCAGCAGCCTAGGGACAGGTACTTCACCCCTCCACTTT
CASSLGTGTSPLHF
>TRBD1|TRBJ2-7|TRBV19|.
TGTGCCAGTAGCTCCGGGACAGGTAGCTACGAGCAGTACTTC
CASSSGTGSYEQYF
>.|TRBJ2-7|TRBV10-3|.
TGTGCCGGTTTGGACGGACTCATCCTCTACGAGCAGTACTTC
CAGLDGLILYEQYF
>.|TRBJ1-2|TRBV5-4|.
TGTGCCAGCAGTCCTTACGTGGGGGCGGATGGCTACACCTTC
CASSPYVGADGYTF
>.|TRBJ1-2|TRBV2|.
TGTGCCAGCAGGTTTACGATGGCATCTAACTATGGCTACACCTTC
CASRFTMASNYGYTF
>.|TRBJ2-7|TRBV6-5|.
TGTGCCAGCAGCCCCGATTGGGGGAATGACTACGAGCAGTACTTC
CASSPDWGNDYEQYF
>.|TRBJ2-5|TRBV28|.
TGTGCCAGCAGTTTCTACCGGGACACGGGGGAGACCCAGTACTTC
CASSFYRDTGETQYF
>.|TRBJ2-7|TRBV6-6|.
TGTGCCAGCATGGACTTCTCTCGCGAGCAGTACTTC
CASMDFSREQYF
>.|TRBJ2-2|TRBV10-3|.
TGTGCCAGCTCAAGCCTCGGCACCGGGGAGCTGTTTTTT
CASSSLGTGELFF
>.|TRBJ2-7|TRBV11-2|.
TGTGCCAGCGACGAGCAGTACTTC
CASDEQYF
>.|TRBJ1-5|TRBV9|.
TGTGCCAGCAGTCTCGGCAGGGGAAATCAGCCCCAGCATTTT
CASSLGRGNQPQHF
>TRBD1|TRBJ1-2|TRBV5-5|.
TGTGCCAGCAGCTCCACTAACCACAGGGGGGGCTATGGCTACACCTTC
CASSSTNHRGGYGYTF
>TRBD1|TRBJ2-5|TRBV5-1|.
TGCGCCAGCAGATACGGACAGGGGGGAGAGACCCAGTACTTC
CASRYGQGGETQYF
>.|TRBJ1-1|TRBV4-1|.
TGCGCCAGCAGCCAAGTACCCTCAAGGGGGGACACTGAAGCTTTCTTT
CASSQVPSRGDTEAFF
>.|TRBJ2-6|TRBV6-5|once
TGTGCCAGCAGTTATATCCCTGGGGCCAACGTCCTGACTTTC
CASSYIPGANVLTF
>.|TRBJ2-7|TRBV19|.
TGTGCCAGTAGTATAGAAGCAGGGGTCTCCTACGAGCAGTACTTC
CASSIEAGVSYEQYF
>TRBD1|TRBJ2-5|TRBV19|once
TGTGCCAGTAGTATTGGACAGGGGCTATGGGAGACCCAGTACTTC
CASSIGQGLWETQYF
>.|TRBJ2-5|TRBV30|.
TGTGCCTGGAATTTGGGCTCCCAAGAGACCCAGTACTTC
CAWNLGSQETQYF
>.|TRBJ2-2|TRBV19|.
TGTGCCAGTAGTATCTCCCAAACCGGGGAGCTGTTTTTT
CASSISQTGELFF
>.|TRBJ1-6|TRBV28|.
TGTGCCAGCAGTATAGGGGGGTTCGATTCACCCCTCCACTTT
CASSIGGFDSPLHF
>.|TRBJ1-2|TRBV28|.
TGTGCCAGCAGTTTATCCAGCAGGGGCTATGGCTACACCTTC
CASSLSSRGYGYTF
>TRBD1|TRBJ2-7|TRBV5-6|.
TGTGCCAGCAGCTCTCGGGACAGGGTGTACGAGCAGTACTTC
CASSSRDRVYEQYF